The entry below gives a single T cell receptor beta chain sequence along with its context. This sample is drawn from a study of blood T cell repertoires in COVID-19. Recovery among Cohort 3 donors was established by two negative PCRs, clearance, or symptom resolution. Libraries were prepared by immunoSEQ multiplex PCR; TCRdb keeps only in-frame clonotypes and omits some of them. The sample lists approximately 170,000 clones; 88% were seen once. Germline V gene data show CDR1 as SGHNT and CDR2 as YYREEE (reference sequence). CDR3 length: 15 residues. The J segment lost 0 bases and the V segment lost 3 bases, leaving 2 bases of the junction unmatched.

The V call is TRBV5-4, the J call TRBJ2-1, with TRBD2 identical over 8 bases. The sequence was obtained from a woman under 30 who had recovered from COVID-19. Sequences were obtained from PBMCs or T cells enriched from blood (not recorded which). CDR3 coding DNA: TGTGCCAGCAGCTCCCTAGCGGGCTCCTACAATGAGCAGTTCTTC. Amino acids: CASSSLAGSYNEQFF.